One sample yielded the 26 T cell receptor beta chains listed below, sequenced in a study of blood T cell repertoires in COVID-19. Using immunoSEQ multiplex PCR, the repertoire was profiled, and TCRdb retains in-frame clones only, with some absent. The sample lists 120,000 or so clones, around 87% seen once, with under 35% in the top ten. Material for sequencing was peripheral blood. All receptors derive from a man aged 70 or older with active or convalescent COVID-19.

This rearrangement joins TRBV6-5 to TRBJ2-1; possible D gene TRBD2, 6 bases. Trimming took off 5 bases at V and 4 bases at J, with 15 bases between the two ends. This CDR3 contains 15 residues. Germline V gene lookup returns CDR1 MNHEY and CDR2 SVGAGI. CDR3 protein: CASSMTRAGYNEQFF. The CDR3 DNA reads TGTGCCAGCAGTATGACTAGGGCGGGTTACAATGAGCAGTTCTTC.

The genes are TRBV28 and TRBJ2-2; possible D gene TRBD1, 6 bases. V was trimmed by 5 bases and J by 3 bases, leaving 19 bases between them. This CDR3 has 17 amino acids. Germline lookup yields CDR1 MDHEN and CDR2 SYDVKM. The chain's CDR3 is CASSLTQGGQDTGELFF. The CDR3 nucleotides are TGTGCCAGCAGTCTTACCCAAGGGGGTCAAGACACCGGGGAGCTGTTTTTT.

The rearrangement links TRBV6-5 to TRBJ1-3; possibly TRBD1 for D (6 bases). There are 15 residues in the CDR3. V lost 2 bases, J lost 2 bases, and 10 bases lay in between. CDR1 is MNHEY, CDR2 SVGAGI, per germline. The CDR3 is CASSYRAGAGNTIYF. DNA for the CDR3: TGTGCCAGCAGTTACAGGGCAGGGGCTGGAAACACCATATATTTT.

The genes are TRBV27 and TRBJ2-7, with D perhaps TRBD1 (5 bases). CDR1 is MNHEY and CDR2 is SMNVEV in the germline V gene (reference sequence). The ends were cut back, 0 bases at V and 9 bases at J, with 21 bases in the middle. This CDR3 region has 16 residues. CDR3: CASSLSTPQGLAGQYF. The CDR3, as DNA: TGTGCCAGCAGTTTATCCACTCCCCAGGGCCTCGCCGGGCAGTACTTC.

The V gene is TRBV4-2, the J gene TRBJ2-3; TRBD2 aligns across 8 bases. Trimming took 4 bases from V and 2 from J; bases not matched to a gene: 8. The CDR3 runs 16 residues. Germline lookup yields CDR1 LGHNA and CDR2 YNFKEQ. The CDR3 bases are TGTGCCAGCAGCCCTTCTTCGACTAGCGCCACAGATACGCAGTATTTT. Translation: CASSPSSTSATDTQYF.

This rearrangement joins TRBV6-5 to TRBJ1-2, with 11 bases that match TRBD1. V gave up 2 bases and J gave up 7 bases; unmatched junction bases: 6. The germline V gene encodes CDR1 MNHEY and CDR2 SVGAGI. This CDR3 is 15 amino acids long. The CDR3 DNA is TGTGCCAGCAGTTACCAGGACAGGGGGCTTATTGGCTACACCTTC. Protein sequence: CASSYQDRGLIGYTF.

The chain carries TRBV19 and TRBJ2-5; 9 bases agree with TRBD2. The V gene's germline CDR1 is LNHDA and CDR2 SQIVND (reference sequence). The V segment lost 10 bases and the J segment 2 bases; nucleotides outside the gene matches: 8. The CDR3 extends over 14 amino acids. The DNA of the CDR3 is TGTGCCACCTCCCGGCTAGCGGGGCAAGAGACCCAGTACTTC. This translates into CATSRLAGQETQYF.

The chain employs TRBV7-9 and TRBJ2-3; 11 bases align to TRBD2. CDR1 SEHNR and CDR2 FQNEAQ come from the germline V gene (reference sequence). This CDR3 region has 19 residues. Unmatched junction bases numbered 10, after V lost 2 bases and J lost 0 bases. The CDR3 sequence: CASSLLIGTSGRSTDTQYF. In DNA form, the CDR3 reads TGTGCCAGCAGCTTATTGATAGGGACTAGCGGACGTAGCACAGATACGCAGTATTTT.

The CDR3 DNA reads TGCGCCAGCTCGCCAGGCTCTAACTATGGCTACACCTTC. It translates to CASSPGSNYGYTF. V is TRBV5-1 and J is TRBJ1-2; D not certain. Germline CDR1 is SGHRS and CDR2 is YFSETQ. There are 13 residues in the CDR3. V gave up 7 bases and J gave up 0 bases, with 10 bases separating them.

This chain connects TRBV5-1 to TRBJ1-6; tentatively, D is TRBD1 (5 bases). The CDR3 consists of 14 residues. Germline CDR1 SGHRS, CDR2 YFSETQ. The V end lost 2 bases, the J end lost 8 bases, and 11 bases lay between the germline ends. In DNA form, the CDR3 reads TGCGCCAGCAGCTTCCCCAGGGCGGATTCACCCCTCCACTTT. It translates to CASSFPRADSPLHF.

V gene TRBV13 combines with J gene TRBJ2-2; possible D gene TRBD1, 6 bases. In germline, CDR1 is PRHDT, CDR2 FYEKMQ (reference sequence). The CDR3 has 13 residues. With 3 bases removed from V and 5 bases from J, the gap between germline ends came to 7 bases. CDR3 bases: TGTGCCAGCAGCTTGACAGGTACCGGGGAGCTGTTTTTT. Amino acid sequence: CASSLTGTGELFF.

This clone was seen just once. V gene TRBV5-8 combines with J gene TRBJ1-5; no clear D. CDR1 and CDR2 (germline): SGHTS, YDEGEE. There are 13 residues in the CDR3. V gave up 0 bases and J gave up 4 bases, with 5 bases separating them. Here the CDR3 DNA reads TGTGCCAGCAGCTTGGACAGTAATCAGCCCCAGCATTTT. Amino acid sequence: CASSLDSNQPQHF.

This chain links TRBV9 with TRBJ1-4, with D hard to call. This CDR3 contains 17 residues. Looked up from germline, CDR1 is SGDLS and CDR2 is YYNGEE. V was trimmed by 0 bases and J by 4 bases, leaving 16 bases between them. For the CDR3, the DNA is TGTGCCAGCAGCGTAGCTGAGGGCTCGGGCGTTAATGAAAAACTGTTTTTT. This codes for CASSVAEGSGVNEKLFF.

V gene TRBV3-1 (or the pseudogene TRBV3-2) combines with J gene TRBJ1-1, with D unresolved. Germline CDR1 LGHDT, CDR2 YNNKEL (reference sequence). The CDR3 contains 13 residues. The germline V and J ends were trimmed by 3 bases and 0 bases, with 5 bases remaining between them. CDR3 coding DNA: TGTGCCAGCAGCCACCAAATGAACACTGAAGCTTTCTTT. Amino acid sequence: CASSHQMNTEAFF.

V usage is TRBV1 and J usage is TRBJ2-1; the table names TRBD2, a call not compared with the DNA. TRBV1 is annotated as a pseudogene. The CDR3 runs 16 residues. The chain's CDR3 is CTSSQARTSGIVGQFF. The CDR3 DNA follows: TGCACCAGCAGCCAAGCACGGACTAGCGGGATAGTGGGGCAGTTCTTC.

This rearrangement joins TRBV28 to TRBJ2-7; D may be TRBD1 (5 bases). Trimming pared 5 bases from V and 5 bases from J, leaving 10 bases between. The CDR3 runs 12 residues. Germline-derived CDR1 and CDR2 are MDHEN and SYDVKM. CDR3 DNA sequence: TGTGCCAGCAGTCCAGGGAAGCACGAGCAGTACTTC. It yields the protein CASSPGKHEQYF.

This chain links TRBV19 with TRBJ2-1; TRBD2 might be the D (6 bases). Germline V gene data show CDR1 as LNHDA and CDR2 as SQIVND (reference sequence). This CDR3 has 15 residues. The V gene lost 5 bases and the J gene lost 4 bases, with 15 bases spanning the gap. CDR3 coding DNA: TGTGCCAGTAGTTTTCCGGGGCGGGGTTACAATGAGCAGTTCTTC. This encodes CASSFPGRGYNEQFF.

The genes are TRBV19 and TRBJ2-1, with 11 bases matching TRBD2. Germline CDR1 reads LNHDA; CDR2 reads SQIVND (reference sequence). V shed 3 bases, J shed 10 bases, and the junction held 8 bases outside the gene matches. The CDR3 consists of 15 residues. CDR3 nucleotides: TGTGCCAGTAGTATCGGGACTAGCGGAGGCAAGGAGCAGTTCTTC. It translates to CASSIGTSGGKEQFF.

This clone was seen only a few times. V and J are TRBV5-5 and TRBJ2-7; a weak D match, TRBD1 (5 bases). V was clipped by 5 bases and J by 4 bases, with 19 bases between them. The germline V gene encodes CDR1 SGHKS and CDR2 YYEKEE (reference sequence). The length of the CDR3 is 15 residues. CDR3 protein: CASRGQGPDYYEQYF. The CDR3 coding sequence is TGTGCCAGCAGAGGCCAGGGTCCGGATTATTACGAGCAGTACTTC.

The gene calls are TRBV6-1 and TRBJ1-3, with D unresolved. V was shortened by 3 bases and J by 2 bases, with 14 bases between the two germline ends. Germline-derived CDR1 and CDR2 are MNHNS and SASEGT. The CDR3 is 16 residues long. The CDR3 sequence: CASSDTVAPPGNTIYF. The CDR3, as DNA: TGTGCCAGCAGTGACACGGTAGCCCCTCCTGGAAACACCATATATTTT.

The V and J genes are TRBV6-6 and TRBJ1-4, with TRBD1 identical over 10 bases. This CDR3 is built from 14 residues. The J segment lost 6 bases and the V segment lost 6 bases, leaving 4 bases of the junction unmatched. Germline V CDR1 and CDR2: MNHNY, SVGAGI (reference sequence). Here the CDR3 DNA reads TGTGCCAGCAGACAGGGACAGGGGTATGAAAAACTGTTTTTT. Its protein is CASRQGQGYEKLFF.

The rearrangement links TRBV6-1 to TRBJ2-7; 11 nucleotides line up with TRBD2. This CDR3 comprises 16 residues. The germline gives CDR1 MNHNS, CDR2 SASEGT. The trim removed 4 bases at V and 3 bases at J, leaving 8 bases unmatched. The CDR3 DNA reads as TGTGCCAGCAGTGCCACACTTAGCGGGAGGGGCTACGAGCAGTACTTC. Its protein is CASSATLSGRGYEQYF.

The chain joins TRBV7-9 to TRBJ2-5, with D unresolved. The CDR3 is 13 residues long. The V gene lost 3 bases and the J gene lost 2 bases, with 7 bases spanning the gap. Germline assignment: CDR1 SEHNR and CDR2 FQNEAQ (reference sequence). In nucleotides, the CDR3 is TGTGCCAGCAGCTTTGCGGTTCAAGAGACCCAGTACTTC. It translates to CASSFAVQETQYF.

The genes are TRBV27 and TRBJ2-7; no firm D call. V lost 5 bases to trimming and J lost 2 bases, with 10 bases between them. Germline assignment: CDR1 MNHEY and CDR2 SMNVEV (reference sequence). The CDR3 totals 13 residues. The chain's CDR3 is CASSLRSTYEQYF. The CDR3 region has the DNA TGTGCCAGCAGTCTAAGGAGTACCTACGAGCAGTACTTC.

V gene TRBV19 combines with J gene TRBJ1-5, with 7 nucleotides matching TRBD1. This CDR3 is built from 14 residues. J was trimmed by 6 bases and V by 7 bases; bases with no gene match: 9. Germline V gives CDR1 LNHDA, CDR2 SQIVND (reference sequence). CDR3 coding DNA: TGTGCCAGTAATGGGGGAGCAGGGGGTCAGCCCCAGCATTTT. Its translation: CASNGGAGGQPQHF.

This clone was found once. V is TRBV2 and J is TRBJ1-1; no definite D call. Germline lookup yields CDR1 SNHLY and CDR2 FYNNEI. Trimming removed 5 bases at V and 1 base at J, with 11 bases between. The CDR3 is made up of 14 amino acids. As DNA, the CDR3 is TGTGCCAGCAGTCCTTCCGTATCGAACACTGAAGCTTTCTTT. Protein sequence: CASSPSVSNTEAFF. The variable domain in full, with the rest retrieved from reference TRBV2 and TRBJ1-1, is EPEVTQTPSHQVTQMGQEVILRCVPISNHLYFYWYRQILGQKVEFLVSFYNNEISEKSEIFDDQFSVERPDGSNFTLKIRSTKLEDSAMYFCASSPSVSNTEAFFGQGTRLTVV.